The T cell receptor (beta chain) described here comes from a study of cytomegalovirus exposure and HLA in healthy donors. The study's findings and limits: 16,951 TCR beta sequences were associated with HLA alleles at 0.05 false discovery rate in a later analysis. Upon later analysis, TCR association rates were observed to vary by HLA locus, being highest for DRB1 and lowest for HLA-C. Later, an analysis found that common viral pathogens appeared to be linked with several of the most significant clusters.

V dropped 4 bases and J dropped 3; count of bases not matched to a gene: 4. The germline gives CDR1 SGHRS, CDR2 YFSETQ. There are 15 residues in the CDR3. Comments on this clone: Its antigen is still unknown.

PCR employed 60 Vbeta and 13 Jbeta primers. TCRdb keeps only in-frame clones here, not all; method: immunoSEQ multiplex PCR. The sample has about 86,000 clones, about three quarters seen once. Sequencing used PBMCs. This receptor was taken from a man aged 55-75 years in good health and CMV-seronegative. This chain links TRBV5-1 with TRBJ2-2; 9 nucleotides align to TRBD1. The CDR3 spells CASSRTGEDTGELFF. CDR3 bases: TGCGCCAGCAGCCGGACAGGGGAGGACACCGGGGAGCTGTTTTTT.